Listed below are T cell receptor beta chains from one sample, sequenced in a study of T cells in Graves' hyperthyroidism and ophthalmopathy. TCRdb analysed the multiplex PCR reads with MiXCR anew, one entry per CDR3 protein. The sample has roughly 840,000 distinct CDR3 sequences; approximately 40% are singletons. The source material was blood. These receptor sequences come from a man between 18 and 35 years old with Graves' hyperthyroidism. CDR3s include the opening cysteine and the closing phenylalanine or tryptophan. The D gene is left open where the match is weak. Clone size is shown for a subset of rows, as once, few, many or a class of expanded clone.

>TRBJ2-7|.|TRBV7-2|.
TGTGCCAACAGCCCGGCGTTTGGGGCCATCGAGCAGTACTTC
CANSPAFGAIEQYF
>TRBJ1-3|many|TRBV15|.
TGTGCCACCAGCAAAGACAGATCTGGAAACACCATATATTTT
CATSKDRSGNTIYF
>TRBJ2-5|few|TRBV7-2|.
TGTGCCAGCAGTCACTACAGCCGGGACTACCAAGAGACCCAGTACTTC
CASSHYSRDYQETQYF
>TRBJ1-1|many|TRBV25-1|.
TGTGCCAGAAGACCGTATAACACTGAAGCTTTCTTT
CARRPYNTEAFF
>TRBJ2-5|.|TRBV7-9|TRBD2
TGTGCCAGCAGTTTATGGACTAGCGGGAGAGAGGAAGAGACCCAGTACTTC
CASSLWTSGREEETQYF
>TRBJ2-7|.|TRBV19|.
TGTGCCAGCAGTCAGAGCGGCTACTACGAGCAGTACTTC
CASSQSGYYEQYF
>TRBJ2-6|.|TRBV25-1|.
TGTGCCAGCAGTTACTCGGGCGTAATTGGGGCCAACGTCCTGACTTTC
CASSYSGVIGANVLTF
>TRBJ2-2|.|TRBV20-1|.
TGCAGTGCGGGGGTGCACACCGGGGAGCTGTTTTTT
CSAGVHTGELFF
>TRBJ1-2|.|TRBV15|.
TGTGCCACCAGCAGAGGGACAGCCTATGGCTACACCTTC
CATSRGTAYGYTF
>TRBJ2-2|.|TRBV2|TRBD2
TGTGCCAGCAGACAAAACGGGGGGGGCTCCACCGGGGAGCTGTTTTTT
CASRQNGGGSTGELFF
>TRBJ1-4|.|TRBV4-1|.
TGCGCCAGCAGCCAACTCCCGGGAGAAAAACTGTTTTTT
CASSQLPGEKLFF
>TRBJ2-7|.|TRBV7-2|TRBD1
TGTGCCAGCAGCTTGGGCGACAGGGATGGGTCCTACGAGCAGTACTTC
CASSLGDRDGSYEQYF
>TRBJ1-5|many|TRBV20-1|.
TGCAGTGCTGGAGACAGTTATAGCAATCAGCCCCAGCATTTT
CSAGDSYSNQPQHF
>TRBJ1-1|many|TRBV9|.
TGTGCCAGCAGCGACCCGAACCGGGACCTTGAAGCTTTCTTT
CASSDPNRDLEAFF